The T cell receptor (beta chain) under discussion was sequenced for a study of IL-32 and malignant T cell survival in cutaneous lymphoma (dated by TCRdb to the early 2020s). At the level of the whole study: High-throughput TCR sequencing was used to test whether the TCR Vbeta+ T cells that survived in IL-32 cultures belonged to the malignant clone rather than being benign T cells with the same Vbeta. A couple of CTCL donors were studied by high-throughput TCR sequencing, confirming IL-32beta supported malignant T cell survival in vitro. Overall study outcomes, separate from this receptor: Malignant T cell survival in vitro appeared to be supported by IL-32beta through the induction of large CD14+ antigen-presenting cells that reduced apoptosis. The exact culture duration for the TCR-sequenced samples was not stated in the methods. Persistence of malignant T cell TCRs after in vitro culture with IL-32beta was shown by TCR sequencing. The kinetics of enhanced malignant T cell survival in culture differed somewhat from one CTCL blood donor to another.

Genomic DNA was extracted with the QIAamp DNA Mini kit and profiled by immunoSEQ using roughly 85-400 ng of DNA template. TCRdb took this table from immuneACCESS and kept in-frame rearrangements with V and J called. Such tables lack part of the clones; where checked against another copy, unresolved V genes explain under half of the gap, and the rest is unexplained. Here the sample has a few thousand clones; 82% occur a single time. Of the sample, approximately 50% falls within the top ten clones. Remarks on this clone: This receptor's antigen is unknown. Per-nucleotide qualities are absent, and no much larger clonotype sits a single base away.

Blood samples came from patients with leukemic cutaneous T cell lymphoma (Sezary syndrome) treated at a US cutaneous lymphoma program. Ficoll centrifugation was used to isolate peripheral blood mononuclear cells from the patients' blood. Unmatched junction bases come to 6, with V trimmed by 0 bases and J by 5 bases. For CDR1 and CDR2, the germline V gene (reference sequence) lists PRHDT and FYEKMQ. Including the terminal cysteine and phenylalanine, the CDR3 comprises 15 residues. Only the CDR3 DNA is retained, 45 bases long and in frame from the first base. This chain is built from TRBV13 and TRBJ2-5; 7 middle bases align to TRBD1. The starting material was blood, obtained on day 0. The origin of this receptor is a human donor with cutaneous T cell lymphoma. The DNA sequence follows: TGTGCCAGCAGCTTAGGCCTTACAGGGGTGGAGACCCAGTACTTC. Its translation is CASSLGLTGVETQYF.